This T cell receptor (beta chain) was captured in a study of shared clonotypes between healthy human individuals. General study findings and limits: Deeper or shallower sequencing was expected to change how clonotypes are shared among donors. Among a handful of donors, roughly 5% of naive CD4 clonotypes were found in common.

As defined, naive CD8 cells were CD45RO-negative and positively selected for CCR7, with terminally differentiated effector memory CD45RA+ cells excluded. Donors, healthy HIV-negative adults, lacked recent acute infections or vaccinations. Germline-derived CDR1 and CDR2 are ENHRY and SYGVKD. CDR3 length: 15 amino acids. Deletions cut 4 bases from V and 0 bases from J, with 10 bases between. A remark on this clone: Its antigen is not identified.

The material for each subset, its genomic DNA, was split evenly across several immunoSEQ plates. The assay was immunoSEQ multiplex PCR, and TCRdb's table has in-frame clones only and misses some. Of more than 2 million clones listed, around 96% are singletons. This chain links TRBV10-3 with TRBJ2-1; no firm D call. The clonotype comes from a man between 18 and 29 years old in good health. The sample comprised naive CD8+ T cells sorted from blood. The CDR3 bases are TGTGCCATCAGTGCAAGGACGTACTCCTACAATGAGCAGTTCTTC. Translated: CAISARTYSYNEQFF.